One and the same sample provided the 29 T cell receptor beta chains below, sequenced in a study of metastatic and nonmetastatic thyroid tumors. MiXCR re-clonotyped the PCR reads for TCRdb. The table records fewer than 35,000 clones, 21% of them present only once. Each patient came to thyroid surgery without any prior treatment (of any kind). The material sequenced was tumor tissue. These receptors originate from a male donor with papillary thyroid cancer or a benign thyroid nodule (not recorded which). Some clones in this sample may be carry-over from other donors' samples.

Ten or more counts support this clone. V usage is TRBV7-9 and J usage is TRBJ1-2, with D possibly TRBD1 on 5 matching bases. Germline assignment: CDR1 SEHNR and CDR2 FQNEAQ (reference sequence). CDR3 size: 13 residues. Trimming left V 6 bases short and J 7 bases short, with 15 bases between. The CDR3 is CASSSIRGSGYTF. The CDR3 DNA follows: TGTGCCAGCAGTAGTATACGGGGGTCTGGCTACACCTTC.

Many counts were recorded for this clone. The chain has TRBV7-9 and TRBJ2-3; no definite D call. With 1 base removed from V and 5 bases from J, the gap between germline ends came to 13 bases. The CDR3 totals 15 residues. Per germline, CDR1 SEHNR and CDR2 FQNEAQ (reference sequence). The CDR3 is CASSLVGNPQDTQYF. The CDR3, as DNA: TGTGCCAGCAGCTTAGTGGGTAATCCTCAAGATACGCAGTATTTT.

By sample share, this clone is medium-sized (0.01 to 0.1%). The chain combines TRBV12-3 or TRBV12-4 with TRBJ2-2; the match to TRBD2 covers 10 bases. The CDR3 has 17 residues. With 6 bases clipped from V and 5 bases from J, the junction kept 12 bases outside the gene matches. CDR3 sequence: CASSRPLAGVVTGELFF. The CDR3 region has the DNA TGTGCCAGCAGCCGACCCCTAGCGGGAGTAGTTACCGGGGAGCTGTTTTTT.

This clone turned up a few times. This may be a read error: a much more frequent sequence differs by one nucleotide. The rearrangement links TRBV28 to TRBJ2-2; D gene ambiguous. V lost 7 bases and J lost 5, with 14 bases in between. This CDR3 is 14 amino acids long. The germline CDR1 and CDR2 sequences are MDHEN and SYDVKM. The CDR3 DNA sequence: TGTGCCAGCAAGGGCCAGGCTGTGACCGGGGAGCTGTTTTTT. It codes for CASKGQAVTGELFF.

Ten or more counts support this clone. V gene TRBV7-3 combines with J gene TRBJ2-5, with D unresolved. The CDR3 totals 13 residues. Trimming pared 0 bases from V and 1 base from J, leaving 3 bases between. Germline assignment: CDR1 SGHTA and CDR2 FQGTGA. CDR3 loop: CASSLTVQETQYF. Written as DNA, the CDR3 is TGTGCCAGCAGCTTAACCGTCCAAGAGACCCAGTACTTC.

The sample holds many counts of this clone. The chain employs TRBV20-1 and TRBJ2-1; the D gene is possibly TRBD2 (5 bases). Deletions cut 1 base from V and 1 base from J, with 8 bases between. Germline V gives CDR1 DFQATT, CDR2 SNEGSKA (reference sequence). CDR3 size: 14 residues. This chain's CDR3 is CSARAGSSYNEQFF. CDR3 nucleotides: TGCAGTGCTAGAGCGGGATCATCCTACAATGAGCAGTTCTTC.

This clone was seen ten or more times. V is TRBV7-2 and J is TRBJ1-1; D gene ambiguous. Germline V CDR1 and CDR2: SGHTA, FQGNSA. This CDR3 comprises 15 residues. Trimming cost V 4 bases and J 4 bases, with 16 bases left between them. This CDR3 reads CASSSHVRVSTEAFF. The CDR3 coding sequence is TGTGCCAGCAGCTCTCATGTTAGGGTTTCCACTGAAGCTTTCTTT.

This clone came up many times. V is TRBV20-1 and J is TRBJ2-5; no definite D call. The germline CDR1 and CDR2 sequences are DFQATT and SNEGSKA (reference sequence). V gave up 7 bases and J gave up 5 bases, with 8 bases separating them. The length of the CDR3 is 10 residues. The CDR3 is CSVRDETQYF. CDR3 in DNA: TGCAGTGTGCGCGATGAGACCCAGTACTTC.

This clone has only a few counts. The gene calls are TRBV28 and TRBJ2-3, with D hard to call. There are 16 residues in the CDR3. The germline V and J ends were trimmed by 3 bases and 1 base, with 14 bases remaining between them. CDR1 is MDHEN, CDR2 SYDVKM, per germline. The CDR3 nucleotides read TGTGCCAGCAGTTTCACCTCAGAGGCCGGCACAGATACGCAGTATTTT. Residues: CASSFTSEAGTDTQYF.

This clone was found a few times. J is TRBJ1-1 and V is TRBV27; possibly TRBD1 for D (5 bases). CDR3 size: 12 residues. CDR1 MNHEY and CDR2 SMNVEV come from the germline V gene (reference sequence). V was trimmed by 3 bases and J by 8 bases, leaving 10 bases between them. CDR3 region: CASSFSWTEAFF. The DNA for the CDR3 is TGTGCCAGCAGTTTCTCCTGGACAGAAGCTTTCTTT.

The chain combines TRBV11-3 with TRBJ2-7; D is ambiguous. This CDR3 is built from 15 residues. V dropped 1 base and J dropped 6 bases, with 16 bases sitting between them. CDR1 is SGHNT, CDR2 YENEEA, per germline. In DNA form, the CDR3 reads TGTGCCAGCAGCTTAGGAGATGGCGACGTGGGCGAGCAGTACTTC. Protein product: CASSLGDGDVGEQYF.

The chain combines TRBV12-5 with TRBJ2-5; D could derive from TRBD1 or TRBD2 (6 bases each). The germline V gene encodes CDR1 LGHNT and CDR2 FRNRAP. This CDR3 region has 13 residues. The germline V and J ends were trimmed by 8 bases and 5 bases, with 15 bases remaining between them. CDR3 amino acids: CASSIGGGETQYF. CDR3 coding DNA: TGTGCTAGTTCCATTGGAGGGGGGGAGACCCAGTACTTC.

A word on this clone: Given a much more abundant clone one base away, this may be a read error. This CDR3 is missing its conserved last phenylalanine or tryptophan, likely due to a read error. V usage is TRBV9 and J usage is TRBJ2-1; 7 bases map to TRBD1. The V gene's germline CDR1 is SGDLS and CDR2 YYNGEE. This CDR3 has 16 residues. The CDR3 spells CAISSRGQPTYNEQFL. The CDR3 nucleotides read TGTGCCATCAGCTCCCGGGGACAGCCTACCTACAATGAGCAGTTCCTC.

The sample holds one count of this clone. The chain carries TRBV11-1 and TRBJ2-1; D is possibly TRBD2 (6 bases). This CDR3 is 16 amino acids long. CDR1 and CDR2 (germline): SGHAT, FQDESV (reference sequence). V lost 3 bases, J lost 3 bases, and 15 bases lay in between. This CDR3 reads CASSFLATEGYNEQFF. Written as DNA, the CDR3 is TGTGCCAGCAGCTTCCTAGCGACTGAGGGCTACAATGAGCAGTTCTTC.

J is TRBJ1-4 and V is TRBV29-1; D is possibly TRBD1 (6 bases). V gave up 7 bases and J gave up 12 bases, with 15 bases separating them. The length of the CDR3 is 11 residues. Per the germline V gene, CDR1 is SQVTM and CDR2 is ANQGSEA. CDR3 protein: CSARDPGELFF. Written as DNA, the CDR3 is TGCAGCGCCCGAGACCCAGGGGAACTGTTTTTT.

By proportion, this clone is medium-sized. The V gene is TRBV7-8, the J gene TRBJ1-2; a possible D gene is TRBD1 (5 bases). The CDR3 runs 14 residues. The V end lost 0 bases, the J end lost 6 bases, and 11 bases lay between the germline ends. Germline V gives CDR1 SGHVS, CDR2 FQNEAQ. The CDR3 region has the DNA TGTGCCAGCAGCTTAGCGCTGGGGGGTCATGGCTACACCTTC. Residues: CASSLALGGHGYTF. The full variable domain, completed using reference TRBV7-8 and TRBJ1-2, is GAGVSQSPRYKVAKRGQDVALRCDPISGHVSLFWYQQALGQGPEFLTYFQNEAQLDKSGLPSDRFFAERPEGSVSTLKIQRTQQEDSAVYLCASSLALGGHGYTFGSGTRLTVV.

V is TRBV7-8 and J is TRBJ1-2, with TRBD1 matching over 9 bases. The CDR3 has 15 residues. Unmatched junction bases numbered 7, after V lost 6 bases and J lost 2 bases. Germline CDR1 SGHVS, CDR2 FQNEAQ. CDR3 coding DNA: TGTGCCAGCAGACCTACCACAGGGGGCAACTATGGCTACACCTTC. Amino acids: CASRPTTGGNYGYTF.

In its sample, this clone was seen many times. CDR3 in amino acids: CASSGGRNNEQFF. The DNA for the CDR3 is TGTGCCAGCTCAGGCGGACGGAACAATGAGCAGTTCTTC. The chain combines TRBV18 with TRBJ2-1; D is ambiguous. CDR1 and CDR2 (germline): KGHSH, LQKENI. The CDR3 sequence is 13 residues long. Deletions cut 5 bases from V and 5 bases from J, with 10 bases between.

This clone was counted only a few times. The chain joins TRBV12-3 or TRBV12-4 to TRBJ2-7, with a possible D match to TRBD2 (5 bases). Trimming stripped 7 bases from V and 3 bases from J, with 16 bases between. The CDR3 contains 14 residues. The CDR3 sequence is CASTSPGMSYEQYF. DNA for the CDR3: TGTGCCAGCACCTCGCCGGGAATGAGCTACGAGCAGTACTTC.

In this sample, this clone turned up a few times. The chain employs TRBV6-2 or TRBV6-3 and TRBJ1-3; D unclear. With 4 bases removed from V and 10 bases from J, the gap between germline ends came to 11 bases. The germline gives CDR1 MNHEY, CDR2 SVGEGT. This CDR3 is 12 amino acids long. The CDR3 nucleotides read TGTGCCAGCAGTTCCCAAGTGGGTACCATATATTTT. Encoded protein: CASSSQVGTIYF.

In this sample, this clone turned up many times. The chain combines TRBV6-2 or TRBV6-3 with TRBJ1-5; D is unresolved. Germline CDR1 reads MNHEY; CDR2 reads SVGEGT. The CDR3 totals 16 residues. The V end lost 5 bases, the J end lost 4 bases, and 18 bases lay between the germline ends. This CDR3 is CASSDQTPRRNQPQHF. The CDR3 nucleotides read TGTGCCAGCAGTGACCAGACTCCCCGCCGGAATCAGCCCCAGCATTTT.

As concerns this clone: A much larger clonotype is one base distant, so this may be a read error. This CDR3 is also generated by other DNA sequences in the sample. This sequence joins TRBV5-1 and TRBJ2-5; D call uncertain. The V gene's germline CDR1 is SGHRS and CDR2 YFSETQ. Trimming removed 7 bases from V and 5 bases from J, with 9 bases in between. CDR3 length: 11 amino acids. CDR3 nucleotide sequence: TGCGCCAGCTCCGCTCGTGAGACCCAGTACTTC. It specifies CASSARETQYF. The full variable domain, its missing parts supplied by reference TRBV5-1 and TRBJ2-5, is KAGVTQTPRYLIKTRGQQVTLSCSPISGHRSVSWYQQTPGQGLQFLFEYFSETQRNKGNFPGRFSGRQFSNSRSEMNVSTLELGDSALYLCASSARETQYFGPGTRLLVL.

Relative to its sample, this clone is medium-sized. The chain couples TRBV5-1 to TRBJ1-2, with no clear D. The V end was cut by 7 bases, the J end by 0 bases, with 13 bases between. There are 14 residues in the CDR3. Germline CDR1 is SGHRS and CDR2 is YFSETQ. The CDR3 spells CASGVTAANYGYTF. The CDR3 nucleotides are TGCGCCAGCGGAGTTACAGCGGCTAACTATGGCTACACCTTC.

Only a few counts were recorded for this clone. The chain combines TRBV27 with TRBJ2-1; a possible D gene is TRBD2 (7 bases). Germline loops: CDR1 MNHEY, CDR2 SMNVEV (reference sequence). V shed 6 bases and J shed 4 bases, with 13 bases lying between them. CDR3 length: 14 residues. CDR3 bases: TGTGCCAGCAGACTAGAGGGGGGGTACAATGAGCAGTTCTTC. This gives the protein CASRLEGGYNEQFF.

The genes are TRBV19 and TRBJ2-7, with 7 bases lining up with TRBD2. The trim removed 5 bases at V and 5 bases at J, leaving 9 bases unmatched. This CDR3 comprises 14 residues. Germline CDR1 is LNHDA and CDR2 is SQIVND (reference sequence). The CDR3 DNA follows: TGTGCCAGTAGTGTAACGGGGGGAGTGAACGAGCAGTACTTC. Translation gives CASSVTGGVNEQYF. Full variable domain (outside the CDR3, taken from reference TRBV19 and TRBJ2-7): DGGITQSPKYLFRKEGQNVTLSCEQNLNHDAMYWYRQDPGQGLRLIYYSQIVNDFQKGDIAEGYSVSREKKESFPLTVTSAQKNPTAFYLCASSVTGGVNEQYFGPGTRLTVT.

This chain joins TRBV11-1 and TRBJ2-1; either TRBD1 or TRBD2 may supply D (5 bases each). In germline, CDR1 is SGHAT, CDR2 FQDESV (reference sequence). The CDR3 is 15 residues long. V was clipped by 4 bases and J by 0 bases, with 10 bases between them. CDR3 DNA: TGTGCCAGCAGCTCCGGGACGCGCTCCTACAATGAGCAGTTCTTC. It translates to CASSSGTRSYNEQFF.

This clone was counted at least ten times. This could be a read error, since a much larger clone is one nucleotide away. J is TRBJ2-2 and V is TRBV20-1, with 9 positions matching TRBD1. CDR3 length: 15 residues. With 3 bases clipped from V and 9 bases from J, the junction kept 11 bases outside the gene matches. Germline V gene data show CDR1 as DFQATT and CDR2 as SNEGSKA (reference sequence). CDR3 loop: CSASGGTGRSWELFF. CDR3 bases: TGCAGTGCTAGTGGTGGGACAGGGCGTAGCTGGGAGCTGTTTTTT.

This clone occurred many times. One base away lies a much larger clone, so this may be a sequencing read error. This chain links TRBV5-1 with TRBJ2-1; either TRBD1 or TRBD2 may supply D (5 bases each). V gave up 6 bases and J gave up 6 bases, with 10 bases separating them. Germline CDR1 and CDR2: SGHRS and YFSETQ. The CDR3 totals 12 residues. CDR3 sequence: CASTGTCNEQFF. DNA for the CDR3: TGCGCCAGCACGGGGACCTGCAATGAGCAGTTCTTC. Looking up the rest from reference TRBV5-1 and TRBJ2-1 gives the full variable domain: KAGVTQTPRYLIKTRGQQVTLSCSPISGHRSVSWYQQTPGQGLQFLFEYFSETQRNKGNFPGRFSGRQFSNSRSEMNVSTLELGDSALYLCASTGTCNEQFFGPGTRLTVL.

On this clone: This may come from a read error, since a much larger clone is one base off. Other DNA sequences in this sample translate to the same CDR3. The chain employs TRBV5-1 and TRBJ2-5, with D unclear. V was clipped by 4 bases and J by 4 bases, with 11 bases between them. Germline-derived CDR1 and CDR2 are SGHRS and YFSETQ. This CDR3 is 13 amino acids long. CDR3 bases: TGCGCCAGCAGCCGGGCCCCACGAGAGACCCAGTACTTC. Translated: CASSRAPRETQYF.